These 19 T cell receptor beta chains came from one sample sequenced in a study of shared clonotypes between healthy human individuals. Profiled with immunoSEQ multiplex PCR; TCRdb holds only in-frame clones, not every one. The data contain under 850,000 clones, roughly two thirds of them singletons. Input material: memory CD4+ T cells sorted from blood. Subset meaning: CD45RA-negative fraction. The source of these receptors is a woman in her 30s in good health.

The chain couples TRBV30 to TRBJ2-1, with 11 bases that match TRBD1. The CDR3 runs 14 residues. V shed 3 bases and J 9 bases; nucleotides not matched to a gene: 7. CDR1 and CDR2 (germline): GTSNPN, SVGIG (reference sequence). CDR3 amino acids: CAWRGTGGTGEQFF. CDR3 coding DNA: TGTGCCTGGAGAGGGACAGGGGGAACGGGTGAGCAGTTCTTC. Full variable domain (remainder filled in from reference TRBV30 and TRBJ2-1): SQTIHQWPATLVQPVGSPLSLECTVEGTSNPNLYWYRQAAGRGLQLLFYSVGIGQISSEVPQNLSASRPQDRQFILSSKKLLLSDSGFYLCAWRGTGGTGEQFFGPGTRLTVL.

The V and J genes are TRBV10-3 and TRBJ2-5; 14 positions agree with TRBD2. Trimming at V came to 6 bases and at J to 4 bases, leaving 4 bases not matched to a gene. Germline V gene data show CDR1 as ENHRY and CDR2 as SYGVKD. The CDR3 has 15 amino acids. This CDR3 is CAIRAGTSGGETQYF. CDR3 DNA sequence: TGTGCCATCAGGGCCGGGACTAGCGGGGGAGAGACCCAGTACTTC.

The chain carries TRBV5-1 and TRBJ2-3, with unresolved D. V lost 4 bases to trimming and J lost 0 bases, with 9 bases between them. The CDR3 contains 14 residues. Per the germline V gene, CDR1 is SGHRS and CDR2 is YFSETQ. The CDR3 loop reads CASSVLLSTDTQYF. As DNA, the CDR3 is TGCGCCAGCAGCGTCCTTCTAAGCACAGATACGCAGTATTTT.

The V and J genes are TRBV28 and TRBJ2-7, with D maybe TRBD1 (5 bases). The CDR3 runs to 14 residues. V was trimmed by 2 bases and J by 4 bases, leaving 12 bases between them. CDR1 is MDHEN, CDR2 SYDVKM, per germline. CDR3 in DNA: TGTGCCAGCAGTTTAGACAGTATCGTTTACGAGCAGTACTTC. As protein: CASSLDSIVYEQYF.

This chain uses TRBV6-5 with TRBJ2-1; 7 bases map to TRBD2. The CDR3 runs to 14 residues. The germline CDR1 and CDR2 sequences are MNHEY and SVGAGI. The junction had 9 bases not matched to a gene; V was cut back by 8 bases and J by 5 bases. CDR3 coding DNA: TGTGCCAGCTCCTCTAGCGGCCGACACAATGAGCAGTTCTTC. The encoded protein is CASSSSGRHNEQFF.

This clone was found a few times. The gene calls are TRBV11-2 and TRBJ1-1; a weak D match, TRBD1 (5 bases). The V end was cut by 5 bases, the J end by 0 bases, with 22 bases between. This CDR3 spans 18 amino acids. Looked up from germline, CDR1 is SGHAT and CDR2 is FQNNGV. CDR3 sequence: CASSQPWAGSNMNTEAFF. In nucleotides, the CDR3 is TGTGCCAGCAGCCAGCCCTGGGCAGGGAGCAACATGAACACTGAAGCTTTCTTT. The whole variable domain, remainder taken from reference TRBV11-2 and TRBJ1-1, is EAGVAQSPRYKIIEKRQSVAFWCNPISGHATLYWYQQILGQGPKLLIQFQNNGVVDDSQLPKDRFSAERLKGVDSTLKIQPAKLEDSAVYLCASSQPWAGSNMNTEAFFGQGTRLTVV.

The chain carries TRBV18 and TRBJ2-7, with 9 bases matching TRBD1. CDR3 length equals 14 residues. Germline loops: CDR1 KGHSH, CDR2 LQKENI. With 6 bases clipped from V and 7 bases from J, the junction kept 10 bases outside the gene matches. CDR3: CASSSGQGLKEQYF. The CDR3, as DNA: TGTGCCAGCTCGTCGGGACAGGGCCTGAAAGAGCAGTACTTC.

This clone was seen just once. The V and J genes are TRBV5-1 and TRBJ2-5; tentative D call: TRBD2 (6 bases). The CDR3 has 15 amino acids. Trimming removed 4 bases at V and 5 bases at J, with 18 bases between. Germline V lookup: CDR1 SGHRS, CDR2 YFSETQ. CDR3 in DNA: TGCGCCAGCAGCCCCGGAGGGAGGCTGGGGGAGACCCAGTACTTC. It encodes CASSPGGRLGETQYF.

CDR3 in DNA: TGTGCCAGCAGGGTGAGGTGGGGCGCAGGGACAAATGAGCAGTTCTTC. Translated, it gives CASRVRWGAGTNEQFF. The chain joins TRBV11-2 to TRBJ2-1; weak D call: TRBD1 (6 bases). The CDR3 loop spans 16 amino acids. Germline lookup yields CDR1 SGHAT and CDR2 FQNNGV. The germline V and J ends were trimmed by 6 bases and 7 bases, with 22 bases remaining between them.

This CDR3 reads CASSPGVEGYGYTF. The CDR3, as DNA: TGTGCCAGCAGCCCCGGAGTAGAGGGCTATGGCTACACCTTC. The chain has TRBV7-9 and TRBJ1-2; D gene ambiguous. Germline lookup yields CDR1 SEHNR and CDR2 FQNEAQ (reference sequence). With 5 bases removed from V and 4 bases from J, the gap between germline ends came to 14 bases. The CDR3 is made up of 14 amino acids.

The chain employs TRBV19 and TRBJ2-1; D might be TRBD2 (7 bases). V lost 7 bases and J lost 0, with 22 bases in between. Germline values: CDR1 LNHDA, CDR2 SQIVND (reference sequence). The CDR3 sequence is 18 residues long. CDR3 region: CASNLGGGAQSSYNEQFF. CDR3 sequence (DNA): TGTGCCAGTAACCTGGGAGGGGGGGCGCAAAGCTCCTACAATGAGCAGTTCTTC.

The chain couples TRBV7-3 to TRBJ2-5; D uncertain. CDR3 length: 13 residues. V lost 2 bases and J lost 5, with 9 bases in between. Germline CDR1 is SGHTA and CDR2 is FQGTGA. Written as DNA, the CDR3 is TGTGCCAGCAGCTTACAGGAGTTTGAGACCCAGTACTTC. This sequence encodes CASSLQEFETQYF.

This clone was counted between two and nine times. V is TRBV6-1 and J is TRBJ2-3; D tentatively reads TRBD1 or TRBD2 (5 bases each). Trimming cost V 10 bases and J 1 base, with 12 bases left between them. The CDR3 covers 13 residues. Germline V CDR1 and CDR2: MNHNS, SASEGT. CDR3 sequence reads: CATQRGGTDTQYF. The DNA for the CDR3 is TGTGCCACTCAACGAGGGGGCACAGATACGCAGTATTTT.

V gene TRBV5-6 combines with J gene TRBJ2-7; 11 bases line up with TRBD2. Per the germline V gene, CDR1 is SGHDT and CDR2 is YYEEEE. This CDR3 region has 14 residues. The J segment lost 3 bases and the V segment lost 6 bases, leaving 5 bases of the junction unmatched. The CDR3 sequence is CASKRTSGSYEQYF. CDR3 coding DNA: TGTGCCAGCAAACGCACTAGCGGGAGCTACGAGCAGTACTTC. The whole variable domain, filled in from reference TRBV5-6 and TRBJ2-7, reads DAGVTQSPTHLIKTRGQQVTLRCSPKSGHDTVSWYQQALGQGPQFIFQYYEEEERQRGNFPDRFSGHQFPNYSSELNVNALLLGDSALYLCASKRTSGSYEQYFGPGTRLTVT.

The chain employs TRBV6-6 and TRBJ1-5; TRBD1 might be the D (6 bases). Looked up from germline, CDR1 is MNHNY and CDR2 is SVGAGI (reference sequence). V lost 7 bases, J lost 7 bases, and 14 bases lay in between. The CDR3 runs 13 residues. CDR3 residues: CASNGGLGQPQHF. The CDR3 DNA sequence: TGTGCCAGCAACGGGGGGCTAGGACAGCCCCAGCATTTT.

The rearrangement links TRBV20-1 to TRBJ1-1; D ambiguous. The CDR3 totals 11 residues. Germline CDR1 is DFQATT and CDR2 is SNEGSKA (reference sequence). V was trimmed by 0 bases and J by 7 bases, leaving 6 bases between them. The CDR3, as DNA: TGCAGTGCTAGAGAGACAAGTGAAGCTTTCTTT. This sequence encodes CSARETSEAFF.

The V gene is TRBV6-5, the J gene TRBJ2-7; the match to TRBD2 covers 9 bases. Losses at the gene ends were 6 bases for V and 1 base for J; bases not matched to a gene: 4. CDR1 is MNHEY, CDR2 SVGAGI, per germline. The CDR3 consists of 14 residues. The chain's CDR3 is CASRGTSSSYEQYF. CDR3 nucleotides: TGTGCCAGCAGGGGGACTAGCAGTTCCTACGAGCAGTACTTC.

This chain connects TRBV14 to TRBJ1-4; D is perhaps TRBD1 (5 bases). The germline V gene encodes CDR1 SGHDN and CDR2 FVKESK. The CDR3 has 16 amino acids. The V end lost 2 bases, the J end lost 1 base, and 11 bases lay between the germline ends. CDR3 DNA: TGTGCCAGCAGCCAACGCCTTAGGGGAACTAATGAAAAACTGTTTTTT. This gives the protein CASSQRLRGTNEKLFF.

This clone is a singleton in its sample. The CDR3, as DNA: TGTGCCAGCAGCTCCCGGGAGGCCTTTACGAATGAGCAGTTCTTC. Its protein is CASSSREAFTNEQFF. The chain has TRBV7-8 and TRBJ2-1; 7 nucleotides agree with TRBD2. Germline V lookup: CDR1 SGHVS, CDR2 FQNEAQ. The CDR3 runs to 15 residues. V shed 4 bases, J shed 7 bases, and the junction held 10 bases outside the gene matches.